Below, one TCR beta chain is given with its context. This specimen comes from a study of patients and donors after allogeneic stem cell transplantation. The V end lost 4 bases, the J end lost 6 bases, and 12 bases lay between the germline ends. Per germline, CDR1 SGHTA and CDR2 FQGTGA. This CDR3 comprises 14 residues. TCRdb re-analysed the RT-PCR reads in MiXCR, keeping a single row per CDR3 protein. The sample yields about 210,000 distinct CDR3 sequences, 38% seen once. This chain joins TRBV7-3 and TRBJ2-2; D is perhaps TRBD1 (6 bases). Material: blood, either unsorted or a sorted T cell fraction (not recorded which). This clonotype originated in a human donor who was either an allogeneic HSCT recipient or a stem cell or donor lymphocyte infusion donor (not recorded which). It is not recorded whose cells these are; they may come from a transplant donor. DNA for the CDR3: TGTGCCAGCAGCTCACAGGGAAAGGCCGGGGAGCTGTTTTTT. Translation gives CASSSQGKAGELFF.